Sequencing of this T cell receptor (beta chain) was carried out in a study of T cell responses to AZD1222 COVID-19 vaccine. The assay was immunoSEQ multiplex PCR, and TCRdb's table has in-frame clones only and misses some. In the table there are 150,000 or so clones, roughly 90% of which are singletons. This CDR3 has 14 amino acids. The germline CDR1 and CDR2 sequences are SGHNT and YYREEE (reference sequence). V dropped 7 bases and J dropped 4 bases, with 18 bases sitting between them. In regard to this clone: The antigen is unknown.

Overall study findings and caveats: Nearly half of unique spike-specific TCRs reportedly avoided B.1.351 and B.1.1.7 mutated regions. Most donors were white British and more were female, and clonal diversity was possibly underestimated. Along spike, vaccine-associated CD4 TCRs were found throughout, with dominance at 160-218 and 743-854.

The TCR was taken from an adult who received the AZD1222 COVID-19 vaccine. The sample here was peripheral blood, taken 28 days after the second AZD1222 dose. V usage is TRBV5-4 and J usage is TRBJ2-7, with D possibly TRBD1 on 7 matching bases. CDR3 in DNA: TGTGCCAGCGGAACACGACAGGGAGGTTACGAGCAGTACTTC. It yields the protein CASGTRQGGYEQYF.